These T cell receptor beta chains were read from a single sample in a study of blood T cell repertoires in COVID-19. The assay was immunoSEQ multiplex PCR, and TCRdb's table has in-frame clones only and misses some. The sample includes approximately 500,000 clones, roughly 90% of them seen just once. Source material: PBMCs or T cells enriched from blood (not recorded which). These receptors came from a middle-aged woman who had recovered from COVID-19. CDR3s include the opening cysteine and the closing phenylalanine or tryptophan. D genes are given only for firm matches. Size values are once, few and many counts, or a class for expanded clones, and some rows have none.

j_gene | v_gene | d_gene | abundance | CDR3nt | CDR3aa
TRBJ2-7 | TRBV2 | NA | NA | TGTGCCAGCATCAGGGATTACGAGCAGTACTTC | CASIRDYEQYF
TRBJ2-1 | TRBV6-2/TRBV6-3 | NA | NA | TGTGCCAGCAGTTTCCTTGGGCAGTCTCAGTACAATGAGCAGTTCTTC | CASSFLGQSQYNEQFF
TRBJ1-1 | TRBV6-5 | NA | NA | TGTGCCAGCAGTTACAGGGAGGGGAACACTGAAGCTTTCTTT | CASSYREGNTEAFF
TRBJ2-3 | TRBV3-1/TRBV3-2 | NA | NA | TGTGCCAGCGAGGACTGGGGGCGAGATACGCAGTATTTT | CASEDWGRDTQYF
TRBJ2-6 | TRBV7-6 | TRBD1 | NA | TGTGCCAGCAGCTTAGTGGACAGGGGGCCCTCTGGGGCCAACGTCCTGACTTTC | CASSLVDRGPSGANVLTF
TRBJ1-2 | TRBV7-2 | NA | NA | TGTGCCAGCAGCTTATCTGTAGGAGCTAACTATGGCTACACCTTC | CASSLSVGANYGYTF
TRBJ1-1 | TRBV11-1 | NA | NA | TGTGCCAGCAGCCGACCGGGACAAGACACTGAAGCTTTCTTT | CASSRPGQDTEAFF
TRBJ2-5 | TRBV5-1 | TRBD2 | NA | TGCGCCAGCAGCTTAGGACTAGCGGGAGCAGAGACCCAGTACTTC | CASSLGLAGAETQYF
TRBJ2-7 | TRBV19 | TRBD2 | NA | TGTGCCAGTAGTATACAAGCGAGCCCGGCCTCTAGCGGAGCCGCCTACGAGCAGTACTTC | CASSIQASPASSGAAYEQYF
TRBJ1-3 | TRBV29-1 | NA | NA | TGCGCCGGGAGGTCTGGAAACACCATATATTTT | CAGRSGNTIYF
TRBJ2-7 | TRBV5-1 | TRBD1 | NA | TGCGCCAGCAGCTGGAGGACAGGGGGCTACGAGCAGTACTTC | CASSWRTGGYEQYF
TRBJ2-1 | TRBV5-4 | TRBD2 | NA | TGTGCCAGCAAGGAGGCGGGAGGGCTCCCTCTCGTCTACAATGAGCAGTTCTTC | CASKEAGGLPLVYNEQFF
TRBJ1-5 | TRBV18 | TRBD1 | NA | TGTGCCAGCTCTCTCGGGACAGGGGGACAGCCCCAGCATTTT | CASSLGTGGQPQHF
TRBJ2-4 | TRBV19 | NA | NA | TGTGCCAGTAGTATAGATTTTAACAGGGCTTTGTCCAAAAACATTCAGTACTTC | CASSIDFNRALSKNIQYF
TRBJ1-1 | TRBV6-2/TRBV6-3 | NA | NA | TGTGCCAGCAGTCCCTCTAGGAGGGAATCGGCTTTCTTT | CASSPSRRESAFF
TRBJ1-3 | TRBV18 | TRBD1 | NA | TGTGCCAGCTCACGAACCGACAGGGATAGAAACACCATATATTTT | CASSRTDRDRNTIYF
TRBJ2-3 | TRBV19 | TRBD2 | NA | TGTGCCAGTAGTAGTCACCCCGGGAGGGGAGATACGCAGTATTTT | CASSSHPGRGDTQYF
TRBJ2-3 | TRBV19 | NA | NA | TGTGCCAGTAGTGTAACTGCAGATACGCAGTATTTT | CASSVTADTQYF
TRBJ1-1 | TRBV11-3 | TRBD1 | NA | TGTGCCAGCAGCTTAGGATGGGACAGTGAAGCTTTCTTT | CASSLGWDSEAFF
TRBJ1-1 | TRBV2 | NA | NA | TGTGCCAGCAGTGAGTCCAGGGACACTGAAGCTTTCTTT | CASSESRDTEAFF
TRBJ2-7 | TRBV4-3 | NA | NA | TGCGCCAGCAGCCAAGTCGTGGGGCCAACTACCTCCTACGAGCAGTACTTC | CASSQVVGPTTSYEQYF
TRBJ1-2 | TRBV5-5 | NA | few | TGTGCCAGCAGCTTCAGGGACTACTATGGCTACACCTTC | CASSFRDYYGYTF
TRBJ2-3 | TRBV3-1/TRBV3-2 | TRBD2 | NA | TGTGCCAGCAGCGGACGGACTAGCGGGAGAGCAGTTACGCAGTATTTT | CASSGRTSGRAVTQYF
TRBJ2-1 | TRBV29-1 | TRBD1 | NA | TGCAGCGGACGACAGGGGGGGCCCACCTATGAGCAGTTCTTC | CSGRQGGPTYEQFF
TRBJ1-3 | TRBV11-2 | NA | NA | TGTGCCAGCAGCTCGATTGCCCGGGGGGGAAACACCATATATTTT | CASSSIARGGNTIYF
TRBJ1-5 | TRBV19 | TRBD1 | NA | TGTGCCAGTAGGGGGACAGGGGGTTATCAGCCCCAGCATTTT | CASRGTGGYQPQHF
TRBJ2-2 | TRBV5-1 | NA | NA | TGCGCCAGCAGCTTGCGCGGGACCACCGGGGAGCTGTTTTTT | CASSLRGTTGELFF
TRBJ2-2 | TRBV30 | NA | NA | TGTGCCTGGAGTGTACGTGGGAGTGTGGCCGGGGAGCTGTTTTTT | CAWSVRGSVAGELFF
TRBJ2-7 | TRBV9 | TRBD1 | few | TGTGCCAGCAGCACCGGGACAGGGGACTACGAGCAGTACTTC | CASSTGTGDYEQYF
TRBJ2-7 | TRBV4-3 | TRBD2 | NA | TGCGCCAGCAGCCAAGATCGGGCACAGGGACTAGCGGGAGTAGAGCAGTACTTC | CASSQDRAQGLAGVEQYF
TRBJ2-5 | TRBV18 | NA | NA | TGTGCCAGCTCACCACAGACAAACCAAGAGACCCAGTACTTC | CASSPQTNQETQYF
TRBJ1-6 | TRBV5-1 | NA | NA | TGCGCCAGCAGTTGGGGGGTTTTGGATTCACCCCTCCACTTT | CASSWGVLDSPLHF
TRBJ2-1 | TRBV7-2 | NA | NA | TGTGCCAGCAGCTTCGTTCGCGGCCAGCTTACCTACAATGAGCAGTTCTTC | CASSFVRGQLTYNEQFF
TRBJ2-3 | TRBV6-2/TRBV6-3 | NA | once | TGTGCCAGCAGTTCCAGGGACACAGATACGCAGTATTTT | CASSSRDTDTQYF
TRBJ1-1 | TRBV10-3 | TRBD1 | NA | TGTGCCACCTCAGTGCCCCCGGGACAGGGGAGGACTGAAGCTTTCTTT | CATSVPPGQGRTEAFF
TRBJ2-2 | TRBV4-3 | TRBD1 | NA | TGCGCCAGCAGCCCAGACAGGGGCGCCAACACCGGGGAGCTGTTTTTT | CASSPDRGANTGELFF
TRBJ2-2 | TRBV7-7 | NA | NA | TGTGCTAGCAGCTCCACCCCCGGGGTCACCTGGGGCACCGGGGAGCTGTTTTTT | CASSSTPGVTWGTGELFF
TRBJ1-1 | TRBV7-8 | NA | NA | TGTGCCAGCAGCCGAATTAGCACTGAAGCTTTCTTT | CASSRISTEAFF
TRBJ1-1 | TRBV7-9 | NA | NA | TGTGCCAGCAGCTTAGGGGCAGGGGCTGAAAACACTGAAGCTTTCTTT | CASSLGAGAENTEAFF
TRBJ1-2 | TRBV7-2 | NA | few | TGTGCCAGCAGCTTAGCGATCAGGGGATATGGTGGCTACACCTTC | CASSLAIRGYGGYTF
TRBJ1-4 | TRBV18 | NA | once | TGTGCCAGCTCACCAAATACAGGCGCCGAAAAACTGTTTTTT | CASSPNTGAEKLFF
TRBJ1-3 | TRBV27 | NA | NA | TGTGCCAGCAGTCAGGGGAAAGGAAACACCATATATTTT | CASSQGKGNTIYF
TRBJ1-2 | TRBV19 | NA | few | TGTGCCAGTAGGCCCAGTCTCCAGTATGACTACACCTTC | CASRPSLQYDYTF
TRBJ2-1 | TRBV18 | TRBD1 | NA | TGTGCCAGCTCACCCCCCGGACAGGGGTCCTACAATGAGCAGTTCTTC | CASSPPGQGSYNEQFF
TRBJ1-5 | TRBV27 | TRBD1 | NA | TGTGCCAGCAGTGAGAGGACAGGGTCCCAGCCCCAGCATTTT | CASSERTGSQPQHF
TRBJ2-7 | TRBV14 | NA | NA | TGTGCCAGCAGCCAGGGGGGGGCCCATTGGGAGCAGTACTTC | CASSQGGAHWEQYF
TRBJ2-1 | TRBV29-1 | TRBD1 | NA | TGCAGCGTTGGACCGGGACAGGGACTTTACAATGAGCAGTTCTTC | CSVGPGQGLYNEQFF
TRBJ1-4 | TRBV2 | TRBD1 | NA | TGTGCCAGCAGTGAGGACAGGGACGAACCAACTAATGAAAAACTGTTTTTT | CASSEDRDEPTNEKLFF
TRBJ1-1 | TRBV27 | TRBD1 | NA | TGTGCCAGCAGTATACGGCCCAGGGGGCGCACTGAAGCTTTCTTT | CASSIRPRGRTEAFF
TRBJ1-4 | TRBV11-2 | TRBD1 | NA | TGTGCCAGCAGTCAAGGGACAGGTCATACGCGGGCTAATGAAAAACTGTTTTTT | CASSQGTGHTRANEKLFF
TRBJ2-7 | TRBV19 | TRBD2 | NA | TGTGCCAGTAGTGGCCCGGCGGGAGCGGTCGAGCAGTACTTC | CASSGPAGAVEQYF
TRBJ1-6 | TRBV10-1 | TRBD1 | few | TGCGCCAGTGGGACAGGGAATTTGGTGAATTCACCCCTCCACTTT | CASGTGNLVNSPLHF
TRBJ2-1 | TRBV11-3 | TRBD2 | NA | TGTGCCAGCAGCTTAGGGGCTAGCGGGCGTATCTACAATGAGCAGTTCTTC | CASSLGASGRIYNEQFF
TRBJ2-5 | TRBV11-3 | TRBD2 | NA | TGTGCCAGCAGCTTAGCCGGGACTAGCGGACAAGAGACCCAGTACTTC | CASSLAGTSGQETQYF
TRBJ2-7 | TRBV11-2 | NA | NA | TGTGCCAGCAGCACTACCGGGACATACCTCTCCGGGTACGAGCAGTACTTC | CASSTTGTYLSGYEQYF